What follows are 9 T cell receptor beta chains derived from one specimen sequenced in a study of technical replicates of blood from a few donors. The protocol was immunoSEQ multiplex PCR, while the TCRdb copy is restricted to in-frame clones and leaves out a portion. The sample records roughly 72,000 clones, 90% to 95% being singletons. The sequenced sample was T cells isolated from PBMCs. The receptors were sampled from a human donor in good health.

V is TRBV18 and J is TRBJ1-1; D unresolved. Trimming shortened V by 3 bases and J by 2 bases, and 7 bases separated the two germline ends. Germline CDR1 is KGHSH and CDR2 is LQKENI. The CDR3 totals 13 residues. In nucleotides, the CDR3 is TGTGCCAGCTCACCGTCAGGTAACACTGAAGCTTTCTTT. This translates into CASSPSGNTEAFF.

In its sample, this clone was seen a few times. The rearrangement joins TRBV10-1 to TRBJ1-2, with 10 bases aligning to TRBD1. Germline assignment: CDR1 WNHNN and CDR2 SYGVQD (reference sequence). The J segment lost 5 bases and the V segment lost 3 bases, leaving 6 bases of the junction unmatched. This CDR3 is built from 15 residues. CDR3 region: CASSEDRGLMYGYTF. In DNA, the CDR3 is TGCGCCAGCAGTGAAGACAGGGGGCTAATGTATGGCTACACCTTC.

The chain is built from TRBV10-3 and TRBJ2-7; 9 positions match TRBD2. CDR3 length: 13 amino acids. J was trimmed by 5 bases and V by 3 bases; bases with no gene match: 2. Germline V gene sequence: CDR1 ENHRY, CDR2 SYGVKD. The CDR3 spells CAISDSGSHEQYF. CDR3 nucleotides: TGTGCCATCAGTGATAGCGGGAGCCACGAGCAGTACTTC.

The chain's CDR3 is CASSFQGTNEKLFF. Written as DNA, the CDR3 is TGTGCCAGCAGTTTTCAGGGGACTAATGAAAAACTGTTTTTT. The V call is TRBV21-1, the J call TRBJ1-4; the table gives TRBD1 as D, unverified against the DNA. TRBV21-1 is flagged as a pseudogene. The CDR3 covers 14 residues.

The gene calls are TRBV5-4 and TRBJ2-1; no definite D call. Germline V gene sequence: CDR1 SGHNT, CDR2 YYREEE (reference sequence). V lost 0 bases, J lost 5 bases, and 6 bases lay in between. There are 13 residues in the CDR3. The CDR3 loop reads CASSLGSDNEQFF. CDR3 in DNA: TGTGCCAGCAGCTTGGGGTCAGACAATGAGCAGTTCTTC.

The V gene is TRBV28, the J gene TRBJ2-7; D is possibly TRBD1 (5 bases). The CDR3 is 13 residues long. V was trimmed by 5 bases and J by 3 bases, leaving 11 bases between them. CDR1 and CDR2 from the germline V gene are MDHEN and SYDVKM. The CDR3 is CASSAGHLYEQYF. CDR3 DNA: TGTGCCAGCAGTGCAGGGCATCTCTACGAGCAGTACTTC.

The chain has TRBV5-4 and TRBJ1-2; weak D call: TRBD1 (6 bases). Trimming pared 4 bases from V and 11 bases from J, leaving 18 bases between. The CDR3 covers 13 residues. The V gene's germline CDR1 is SGHNT and CDR2 YYREEE (reference sequence). CDR3 residues: CASSVERDTSYTF. The CDR3 nucleotides are TGTGCCAGCAGCGTAGAACGGGACACCTCATACACCTTC.

J is TRBJ2-1 and V is TRBV11-3; TRBD2 matches 10 bases. V lost 4 bases, J lost 9 bases, and 6 bases stayed unmatched. Germline loops: CDR1 SGHNT, CDR2 YENEEA. The CDR3 spans 14 residues. The CDR3, as DNA: TGTGCCAGCAGCTCAGGGACTAGCGTGGGTGAGCAGTTCTTC. Encoded protein: CASSSGTSVGEQFF.

The CDR3, as DNA: TGTGCCAGCAGCGATCTAGCGGGAGTTGGAGATACGCAGTATTTT. Translated: CASSDLAGVGDTQYF. The chain combines TRBV11-3 with TRBJ2-3, with 10 bases lining up with TRBD2. CDR3 length: 15 amino acids. Germline V gene sequence: CDR1 SGHNT, CDR2 YENEEA. V trimming: 5 bases; J trimming: 5 bases; junction bases outside the gene matches: 7.